This is a list of T cell receptor beta chains from one sample in a study of blood T cells in healthy people across ages. One entry per CDR3 protein results from TCRdb running MiXCR on the 5' RACE reads. Found here are 1.2 million to 1.5 million distinct CDR3 sequences, roughly 60% of them singletons; the top ten hold 6.5% to 8.5%. The sequenced sample was blood. The receptors shown here come from a man between 18 and 29 years old in good health. Both conserved end residues are part of each CDR3. D genes are given only for firm matches. Clone size is shown for a subset of rows, as once, few, many or a class of expanded clone.

TRBV3-1	.	TRBJ2-7	.	TGTGCCAGCAGCAGGGAGCCGTCCTACGAGCAGTACTTC	CASSREPSYEQYF
TRBV20-1	few	TRBJ2-1	TRBD2	TGCAGTGCTAGAGATTCAAGAGCGGGGGGGCAATACAATGAGCAGTTCTTC	CSARDSRAGGQYNEQFF
TRBV5-1	.	TRBJ1-4	TRBD1	TGCGCCAGCAGCTTGGCGGGACAGTACGAAAAACTGTTTTTT	CASSLAGQYEKLFF
TRBV6-1	.	TRBJ1-1	.	TGTGCCACCTACCAGGGGAGCAGGGGCTCGGAAGCTTTCTTT	CATYQGSRGSEAFF
TRBV27	.	TRBJ2-7	TRBD1	TGTGCCAGCGGACAGGGACCCTACGAGCAGTACTTC	CASGQGPYEQYF
TRBV27	.	TRBJ2-7	.	TGTGCCAGCAGTTTCATTGGCTCCTACGAGCAGTACTTC	CASSFIGSYEQYF
TRBV7-2	few	TRBJ1-5	.	TGTGCCAGCAGCTTAGCGCAGGGGTGGGATCAGCCCCAGCATTTT	CASSLAQGWDQPQHF
TRBV25-1	.	TRBJ2-1	TRBD2	TGTGCCAGCAGAGTTGCTAGCGGGGGTTTCCATGAGCAGTTCTTC	CASRVASGGFHEQFF
TRBV2	.	TRBJ2-1	TRBD2	TGTGCCAGCAGAAAGGGCGGGAGCCCCTACAATGAGCAGTTCTTC	CASRKGGSPYNEQFF
TRBV14	.	TRBJ2-3	.	TGTGCCAGCAGCCGAGTATTCCGGGCTAACACAGATACGCAGTATTTT	CASSRVFRANTDTQYF
TRBV9	.	TRBJ2-7	TRBD2	TGTGCCAGCAGCTCCTCGACTAGCGGGCCTTCCTACGAGCAGTACTTC	CASSSSTSGPSYEQYF
TRBV12-3/TRBV12-4	.	TRBJ1-5	.	TGTGCCAGCAGTTTAATGGGTGAGGGCAATCAGCCCCAGCATTTT	CASSLMGEGNQPQHF
TRBV20-1	.	TRBJ2-7	.	TGCAGTGCTAGGCCGCTCGAGCACTACGAGCAGTACTTC	CSARPLEHYEQYF
TRBV27	.	TRBJ1-2	.	TGTGCCAGCAAGGCACAGAGGGTCCATGGCTACACCTTC	CASKAQRVHGYTF
TRBV7-9	.	TRBJ2-3	.	TGTGCCAGATATCCATTAACCTCCGGGCCCGAGAACGCAGATACGCAGTATTTT	CARYPLTSGPENADTQYF
TRBV19	few	TRBJ2-7	.	TGTGCCAGTCAAGACAGCCCCTACGAGCAGTACTTC	CASQDSPYEQYF
TRBV5-1	.	TRBJ2-5	TRBD1	TGCGCCAGCAGCCACCGACAGGGTCAAGAGACCCAGTACTTC	CASSHRQGQETQYF
TRBV18	few	TRBJ2-1	.	TGTGCCAGCTCACGAGCTGGTGAGCAGTTCTTC	CASSRAGEQFF
TRBV2	.	TRBJ1-5	.	TGTGCCAGCAGTGAGGACAGCATCTCGAATCAGCCCCAGCATTTT	CASSEDSISNQPQHF
TRBV7-2	few	TRBJ1-5	TRBD1	TGTGCCAGCAGTTTTAGACAGGGGGATCAGCCCCAGCATTTT	CASSFRQGDQPQHF
TRBV20-1	.	TRBJ1-5	.	TGCAGTGCTAGGGTTCCCAATAGCAATCAGCCCCAGCATTTT	CSARVPNSNQPQHF
TRBV5-1	.	TRBJ2-7	.	TGCGCCAGCAGCTTGGGCCCTGGGGGGACCGGGGAGCAGTACTTC	CASSLGPGGTGEQYF